This section outlines one TCR beta chain sequence together with its context. Its antigen is not known. This entry comes from a study of T cell responses to AZD1222 COVID-19 vaccine. Study-level results: Nearly half of spike-specific TCRs reportedly go after variant regions that carry no mutations. The donors showed a predominance of white British ancestry and of females, with possible underestimation of clonal diversity.

TCRdb's copy holds only in-frame clones and misses some; the assay was immunoSEQ multiplex PCR. The repertoire holds around 150,000 clones, with 88% as singletons. The TCR was taken from an adult in good health. The starting material was peripheral blood, obtained on day 0 of MenACWY control vaccination.

The CDR3: CASQRGVVTEAFF. In DNA form, the CDR3 reads TGTGCCAGCCAACGGGGGGTGGTCACTGAAGCTTTCTTT. The rearrangement uses TRBV7-8 and TRBJ1-1; perhaps TRBD1 as D (5 bases). This CDR3 has 13 residues. Germline CDR1 SGHVS, CDR2 FQNEAQ. V lost 8 bases, J lost 4 bases, and 14 bases lay in between. Based on the CDR3 plus reference TRBV7-8 and TRBJ1-1, the full variable domain is GAGVSQSPRYKVAKRGQDVALRCDPISGHVSLFWYQQALGQGPEFLTYFQNEAQLDKSGLPSDRFFAERPEGSVSTLKIQRTQQEDSAVYLCASQRGVVTEAFFGQGTRLTVV.